This T cell receptor beta chain was retrieved from a study of neurological immune-mediated disorders. TCRdb redid the calling of the 5' RACE reads with MiXCR, one entry per CDR3 protein. The table has about 95,000 distinct CDR3 sequences, 3% to 4% seen once; the top ten hold 5% to 7.5%. The sample holds many counts of this clonotype. What it binds is not known. In germline, CDR1 is SGHTA, CDR2 FQGNSA. CDR3 length equals 13 residues. Trimming removed 5 bases from V and 4 bases from J, with 11 bases in between. Notes on the study in general: The repertoires of 18 of 34 multiple sclerosis patients were placed by phylogenetic grouping in a single related-CDR3 cluster, which may be a signature. The multiple sclerosis repertoire cluster was not associated with any clinical or MRI feature. HTLV-1-associated myelopathy had the most TCR clonal expansion, while multiple sclerosis had the least, a level that fell below healthy controls.

This chain connects TRBV7-2 to TRBJ1-2; D gene ambiguous. This TCR was recovered from a woman between 18 and 30 years old with multiple sclerosis. Specimen: PBMCs. CDR3 residues: CASSPAAGYGYTF. In DNA form, the CDR3 reads TGTGCCAGCAGCCCGGCAGCTGGCTATGGCTACACCTTC.